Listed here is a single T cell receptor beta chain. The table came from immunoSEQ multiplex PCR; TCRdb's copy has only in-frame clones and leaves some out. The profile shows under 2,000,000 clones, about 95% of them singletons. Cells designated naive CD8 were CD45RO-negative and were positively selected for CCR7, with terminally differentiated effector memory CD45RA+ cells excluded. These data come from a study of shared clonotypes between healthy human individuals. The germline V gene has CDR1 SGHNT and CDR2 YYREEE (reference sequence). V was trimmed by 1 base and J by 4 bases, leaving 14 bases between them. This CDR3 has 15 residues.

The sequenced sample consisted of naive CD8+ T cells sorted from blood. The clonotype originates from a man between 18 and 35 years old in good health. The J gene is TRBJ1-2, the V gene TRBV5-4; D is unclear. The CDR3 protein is CASSLFQVPAYGYTF. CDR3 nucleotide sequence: TGTGCCAGCAGCTTGTTCCAGGTCCCAGCCTATGGCTACACCTTC.